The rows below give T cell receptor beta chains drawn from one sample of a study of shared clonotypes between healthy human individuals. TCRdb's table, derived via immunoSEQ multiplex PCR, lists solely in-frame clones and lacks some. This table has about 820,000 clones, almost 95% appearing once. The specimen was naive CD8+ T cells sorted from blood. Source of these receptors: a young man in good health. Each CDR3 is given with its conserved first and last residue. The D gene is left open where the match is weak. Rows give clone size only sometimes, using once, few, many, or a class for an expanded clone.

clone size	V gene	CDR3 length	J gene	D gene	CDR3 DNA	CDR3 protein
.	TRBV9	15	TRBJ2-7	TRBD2	TGTGCCAGCAGCTCGGGACTAGCGGGGGCCTACGAGCAGTACTTC	CASSSGLAGAYEQYF
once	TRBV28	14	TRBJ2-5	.	TGTGCCAGCAGTTTGCTTACAGAGGTGGAGACCCAGTACTTC	CASSLLTEVETQYF
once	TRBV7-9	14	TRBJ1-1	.	TGTGCCAGCAGCCCGACCGATCGGAACACTGAAGCTTTCTTT	CASSPTDRNTEAFF
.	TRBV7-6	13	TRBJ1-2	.	TGTGCCAGCAGCTTAGCGCCCGGGGACGGCTACACCTTC	CASSLAPGDGYTF
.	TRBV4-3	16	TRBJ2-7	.	TGCGCCAGCAGCCAGGAAAGGGAGAGGGTCTCTAGTGAGCAGTACTTC	CASSQERERVSSEQYF
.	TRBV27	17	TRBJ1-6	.	TGTGCCAGCAGTGGAGCGACAGCGAGCTCCTATAATTCACCCCTCCACTTT	CASSGATASSYNSPLHF
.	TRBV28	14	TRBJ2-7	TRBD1	TGTGCCAGCAGTTTGTGGGACAGATCCTACGAGCAGTACTTC	CASSLWDRSYEQYF
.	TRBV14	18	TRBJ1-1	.	TGTGCCAGCAGCCAATTCGCGTTTCGAGCAGGGAAGGGCACTGAAGCTTTCTTT	CASSQFAFRAGKGTEAFF
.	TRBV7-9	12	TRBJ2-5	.	TGTGCCAGCAGCGGTGACCAAGAGACCCAGTACTTC	CASSGDQETQYF
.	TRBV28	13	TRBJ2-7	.	TGTGCCAGCAGCACCGGCACGACCTACGAGCAGTACTTC	CASSTGTTYEQYF
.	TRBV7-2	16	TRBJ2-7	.	TGTGCCAGCAGCTTAGAGGGCAGATTTAGCTCCTACGAGCAGTACTTC	CASSLEGRFSSYEQYF
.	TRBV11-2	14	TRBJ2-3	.	TGTGCCAGCAGCTTCAGCGGTGGTACCGATACGCAGTATTTT	CASSFSGGTDTQYF
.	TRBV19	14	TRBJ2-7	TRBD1	TGTGCCAGTACCACCGGGACAGGGGCCTACGAGCAGTACTTC	CASTTGTGAYEQYF
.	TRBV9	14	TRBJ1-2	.	TGTGCCAGCAGCGTAGGAGGAGGGGACTATGGCTACACCTTC	CASSVGGGDYGYTF
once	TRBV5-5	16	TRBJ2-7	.	TGTGCCAGCAGCTTGGCCGAGGGTGAATACCCCTACGAGCAGTACTTC	CASSLAEGEYPYEQYF
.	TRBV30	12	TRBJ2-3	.	TGTGCCTGGAATGCAGGGCCAGATACGCAGTATTTT	CAWNAGPDTQYF
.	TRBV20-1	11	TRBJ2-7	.	TGCAGTGTTGTTCGGACCTACGAGCAGTACTTC	CSVVRTYEQYF
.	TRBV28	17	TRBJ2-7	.	TGTGCCAGCAGTTTAAAACCGGGTCGCCGAAGCTCCTACGAGCAGTACTTC	CASSLKPGRRSSYEQYF
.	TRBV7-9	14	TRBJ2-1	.	TGTGCCAGCAGCGCAACAACAGGGTACAATGAGCAGTTCTTC	CASSATTGYNEQFF
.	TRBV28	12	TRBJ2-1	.	TGTGCCAGCAGTTTACCCTCCTATGAGCAGTTCTTC	CASSLPSYEQFF
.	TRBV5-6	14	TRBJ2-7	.	TGTGCCAGCAGCTTGCTGGGGAACTCCTACGAGCAGTACTTC	CASSLLGNSYEQYF
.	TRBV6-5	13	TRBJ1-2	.	TGTGCCAGCAGCCTAGCGTCGGCCAGCGGCTACACCTTC	CASSLASASGYTF
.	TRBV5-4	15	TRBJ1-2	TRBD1	TGTGCCAGCAGCTTGGAATCAGGGGGCGCGTACGGCTACACCTTC	CASSLESGGAYGYTF
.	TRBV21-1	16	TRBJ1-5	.	TGTGCCAGCAGCAACAGGACCTTTACAAGGTTTCAGCCCCAGCATTTT	CASSNRTFTRFQPQHF
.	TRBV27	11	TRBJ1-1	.	TGTGCCAGCAGTTTAGGGGAGGAAGCTTTCTTT	CASSLGEEAFF
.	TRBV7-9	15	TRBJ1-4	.	TGTGCCAGCAGCGGACGGGACACAGGGCATGAAAAACTGTTTTTT	CASSGRDTGHEKLFF
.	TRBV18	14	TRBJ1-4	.	TGTGCCAGCTCACCGCCTGCAACTAATGAAAAACTGTTTTTT	CASSPPATNEKLFF
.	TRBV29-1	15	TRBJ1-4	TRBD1	TGCAGCGTTGAAGATCAGAAGGGGGCGAGGGAAAAACTGTTTTTT	CSVEDQKGAREKLFF
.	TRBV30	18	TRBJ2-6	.	TGTGCCTGGGTGTCCCCGGGAGACGGCAGGGCTGGGGCCAACGTCCTGACTTTC	CAWVSPGDGRAGANVLTF
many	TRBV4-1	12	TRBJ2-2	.	TGCGCCAGCAGCCGGGATACCGGGGAGCTGTTTTTT	CASSRDTGELFF
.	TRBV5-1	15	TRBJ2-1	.	TGCGCCAGCAGCTTGGTGGGGCCCAGGGCCAATGAGCAGTTCTTC	CASSLVGPRANEQFF
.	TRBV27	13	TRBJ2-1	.	TGTGCCAGCAGTTTATCCAGAAACAATGAGCAGTTCTTC	CASSLSRNNEQFF
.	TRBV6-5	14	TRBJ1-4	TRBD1	TGTGCCAGCAGCTGGCAGGGGGATCGGGAAAAACTGTTTTTT	CASSWQGDREKLFF
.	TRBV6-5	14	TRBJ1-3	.	TGTGCCAGCAGCACGAGGGGGTCTGGAAACACCATATATTTT	CASSTRGSGNTIYF
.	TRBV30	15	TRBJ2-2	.	TGTGCCTGGATTTTCGCGGGGGCGGGCACCGGGGAGCTGTTTTTT	CAWIFAGAGTGELFF
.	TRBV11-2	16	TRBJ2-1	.	TGTGCCAGCAGCTTAACCCCTATGAGCTCCTACAATGAGCAGTTCTTC	CASSLTPMSSYNEQFF
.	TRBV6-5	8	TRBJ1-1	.	TGTGCCAGCGGCGAAGCTTTCTTT	CASGEAFF
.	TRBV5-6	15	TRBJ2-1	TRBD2	TGTGCCAGCAGCCTGGGACTAGCGGGAGCTCAGACGCAGTTCTTC	CASSLGLAGAQTQFF
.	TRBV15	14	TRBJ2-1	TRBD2	TGTGCCACCAGCTTGAGCGGGACTGCTAGTCGTCGGTTCTTC	CATSLSGTASRRFF
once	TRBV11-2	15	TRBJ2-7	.	TGTGCCAGCAGCCCAACCACGACAGGCCCCTACGAGCAGTACTTC	CASSPTTTGPYEQYF
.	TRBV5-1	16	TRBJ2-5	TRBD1	TGCGCCAGCAGCTCCCCCTGGACAGGGATCCAAGAGACCCAGTACTTC	CASSSPWTGIQETQYF
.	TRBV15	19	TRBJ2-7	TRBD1	TGTGCCACCAGCAGAGTCACCTCGACCGGGACAGGGTCTTCTTACGAGCAGTACTTC	CATSRVTSTGTGSSYEQYF
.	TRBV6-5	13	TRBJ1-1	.	TGTGCCAGCAGCTCGGTGATGAACACTGAAGCTTTCTTT	CASSSVMNTEAFF
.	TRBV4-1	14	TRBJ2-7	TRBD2	TGCGCCAGCAGCCTTGTAGCGGGTGCCTACGAGCAGTACTTC	CASSLVAGAYEQYF
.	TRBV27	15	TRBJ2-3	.	TGTGCCAGCAGTTTAATCCCCACTAGCACAGATACGCAGTATTTT	CASSLIPTSTDTQYF
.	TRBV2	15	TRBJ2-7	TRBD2	TGTGCCAGCAGCCTCTCTCGCGGGAGTTCCTACGAGCAGTACTTC	CASSLSRGSSYEQYF
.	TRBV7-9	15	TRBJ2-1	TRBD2	TGTGCCAGCAGCTTCGGACTAGCGGGAGACGATGAGCAGTTCTTC	CASSFGLAGDDEQFF
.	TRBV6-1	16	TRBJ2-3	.	TGTGCCAGCAGTGACTGGGCTCCGGGAGTCACAGATACGCAGTATTTT	CASSDWAPGVTDTQYF
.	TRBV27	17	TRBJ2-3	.	TGTGCCAGCAGTTTTGTCCCAATCCAACCGTTCCAAGATACGCAGTATTTT	CASSFVPIQPFQDTQYF
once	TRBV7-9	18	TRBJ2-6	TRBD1	TGTGCCAGCAGCTTTGAGGAGGGACAGGGGTTGAATAGGGACGTCCTGACTTTC	CASSFEEGQGLNRDVLTF
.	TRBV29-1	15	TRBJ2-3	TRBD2	TGCAGCGTTGAATGGGGAGCGGGAAACACAGATACGCAGTATTTT	CSVEWGAGNTDTQYF
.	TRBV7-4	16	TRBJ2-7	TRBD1	TGTGCCAGCAGCTTACGAACTCAGGACAGGGGATACGAGCAGTACTTC	CASSLRTQDRGYEQYF
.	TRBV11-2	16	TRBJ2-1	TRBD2	TGTGCCAGCGCGCTTGGACTAGCGGGGATTGGCGATGAGCAGTTCTTC	CASALGLAGIGDEQFF